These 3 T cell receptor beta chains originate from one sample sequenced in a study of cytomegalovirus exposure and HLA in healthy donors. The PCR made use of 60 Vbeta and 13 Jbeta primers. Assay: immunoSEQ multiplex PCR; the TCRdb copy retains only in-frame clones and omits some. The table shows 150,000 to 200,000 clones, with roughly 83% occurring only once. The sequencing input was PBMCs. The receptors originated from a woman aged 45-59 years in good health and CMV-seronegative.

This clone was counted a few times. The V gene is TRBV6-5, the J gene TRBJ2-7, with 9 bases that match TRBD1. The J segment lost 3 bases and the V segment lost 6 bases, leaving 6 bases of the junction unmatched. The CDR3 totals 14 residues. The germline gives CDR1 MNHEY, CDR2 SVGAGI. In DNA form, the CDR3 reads TGTGCCAGCAGACGCCGGGACAGGGACTACGAGCAGTACTTC. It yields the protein CASRRRDRDYEQYF.

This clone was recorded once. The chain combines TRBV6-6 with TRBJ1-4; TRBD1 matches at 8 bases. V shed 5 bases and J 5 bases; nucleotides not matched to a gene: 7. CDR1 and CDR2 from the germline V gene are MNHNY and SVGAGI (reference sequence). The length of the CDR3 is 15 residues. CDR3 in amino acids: CASSVLNRGNEKLFF. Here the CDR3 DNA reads TGTGCCAGCAGTGTTCTAAACAGGGGGAATGAAAAACTGTTTTTT.

CDR3 nucleotide sequence: TGTGCCAGCAGTGCAGGTGGCCAAACTCAAGAGACCCAGTACTTC. Translation gives CASSAGGQTQETQYF. The chain has TRBV27 and TRBJ2-5, with no clear D. Trimming shortened V by 5 bases and J by 2 bases, and 15 bases separated the two germline ends. The CDR3 sequence is 15 residues long. Germline loops: CDR1 MNHEY, CDR2 SMNVEV (reference sequence).